The clone carrying this T cell receptor beta chain was recorded once. The data derive from a study of blood T cell repertoires in COVID-19. Assay used: immunoSEQ multiplex PCR; TCRdb lists only in-frame clones, some missing. The table includes around 50,000 clones, 85% to 90% detected once. The sequence was obtained from a man in his forties or fifties with active COVID-19. Sequencing used peripheral blood.

The CDR3 bases are TGTGCCAGCAGATCAACAGGGGACCAAGAGACCCAGTACTTC. Translation: CASRSTGDQETQYF. The chain links TRBV7-9 to TRBJ2-5, with 7 bases lining up with TRBD1. V was clipped by 6 bases and J by 0 bases; unmatched bases: 4. Germline V CDR1 and CDR2: SEHNR, FQNEAQ (reference sequence). This CDR3 spans 14 amino acids.